This T cell receptor beta chain was captured in a study of blood T cell repertoires in COVID-19. Study information: T cells, B-cell-depleted T cells, or PBMCs supplied cDNA or gDNA.

Concerning this clone itself: One junction end does not reproduce the germline sequence, and a read error may be involved.

This CDR3 is 13 amino acids long. Some clones are missing from TCRdb's copy, which holds only in-frame ones; the method was immunoSEQ multiplex PCR. The table has fewer than 350,000 clones, more than 70% seen once. Cohort placement rested on clinical history that participants reported themselves. The rearrangement uses TRBV12-3 or TRBV12-4 and TRBJ1-2; D gene uncertain. The clonotype originates from a woman between 25 and 40 years old who had been exposed to COVID-19. The sequencing input was PBMCs or T cells enriched from blood (not recorded which). CDR3 nucleotide sequence: TGTGCCAGCAGTTCCGGGCCTGTCGGGAAATCGGCCTTC. Encoded protein: CASSSGPVGKSAF.